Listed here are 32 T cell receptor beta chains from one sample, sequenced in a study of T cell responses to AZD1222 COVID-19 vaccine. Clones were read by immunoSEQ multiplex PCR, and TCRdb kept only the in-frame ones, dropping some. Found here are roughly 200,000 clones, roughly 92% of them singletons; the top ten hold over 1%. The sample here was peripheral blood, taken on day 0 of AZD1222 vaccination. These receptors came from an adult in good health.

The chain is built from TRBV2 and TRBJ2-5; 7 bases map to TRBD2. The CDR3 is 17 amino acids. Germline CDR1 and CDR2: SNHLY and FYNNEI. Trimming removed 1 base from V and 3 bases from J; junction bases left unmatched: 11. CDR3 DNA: TGTGCCAGCAGTGAAGGTCCCCCGGGTGCGGGGGAAGAGACCCAGTACTTC. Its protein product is CASSEGPPGAGEETQYF.

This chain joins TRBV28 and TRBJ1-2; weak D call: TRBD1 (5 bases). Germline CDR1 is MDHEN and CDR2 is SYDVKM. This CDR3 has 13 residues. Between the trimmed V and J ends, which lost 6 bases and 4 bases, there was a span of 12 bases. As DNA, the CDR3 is TGTGCCAGCAGGATTGGGGCGTCCTATGGCTACACCTTC. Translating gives CASRIGASYGYTF.

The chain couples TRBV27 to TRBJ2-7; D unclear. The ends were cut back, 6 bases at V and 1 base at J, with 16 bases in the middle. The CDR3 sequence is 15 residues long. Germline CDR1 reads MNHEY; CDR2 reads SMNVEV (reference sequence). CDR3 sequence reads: CASRDGKRMSYEQYF. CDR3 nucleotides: TGTGCCAGCAGGGATGGCAAACGAATGTCCTACGAGCAGTACTTC.

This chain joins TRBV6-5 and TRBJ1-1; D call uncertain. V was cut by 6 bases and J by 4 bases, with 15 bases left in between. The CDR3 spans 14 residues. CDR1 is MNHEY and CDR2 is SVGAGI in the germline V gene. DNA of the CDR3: TGTGCCAGCAGCAGCGGTCAAGGGAGCACTGAAGCTTTCTTT. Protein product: CASSSGQGSTEAFF.

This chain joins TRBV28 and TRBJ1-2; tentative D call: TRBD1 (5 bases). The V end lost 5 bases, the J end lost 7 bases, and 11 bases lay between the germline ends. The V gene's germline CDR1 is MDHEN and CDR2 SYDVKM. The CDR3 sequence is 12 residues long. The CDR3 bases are TGTGCCAGCAGTCAGGGTCCCAGTGGCTACACCTTC. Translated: CASSQGPSGYTF.

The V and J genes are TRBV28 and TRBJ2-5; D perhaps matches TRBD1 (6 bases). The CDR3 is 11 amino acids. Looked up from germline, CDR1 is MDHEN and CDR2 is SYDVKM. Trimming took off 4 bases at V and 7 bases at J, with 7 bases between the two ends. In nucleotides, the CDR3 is TGTGCCAGCAGTTCAGGGGCGACCCAGTACTTC. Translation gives CASSSGATQYF. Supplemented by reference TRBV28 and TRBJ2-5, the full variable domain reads DVKVTQSSRYLVKRTGEKVFLECVQDMDHENMFWYRQDPGLGLRLIYFSYDVKMKEKGDIPEGYSVSREKKERFSLILESASTNQTSMYLCASSSGATQYFGPGTRLLVL.

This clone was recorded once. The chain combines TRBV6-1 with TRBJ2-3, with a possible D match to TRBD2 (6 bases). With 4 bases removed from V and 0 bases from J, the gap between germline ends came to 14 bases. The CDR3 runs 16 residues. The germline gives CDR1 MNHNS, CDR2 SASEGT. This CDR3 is CASSGPSVASTDTQYF. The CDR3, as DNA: TGTGCCAGCAGTGGGCCTAGCGTTGCTAGCACAGATACGCAGTATTTT.

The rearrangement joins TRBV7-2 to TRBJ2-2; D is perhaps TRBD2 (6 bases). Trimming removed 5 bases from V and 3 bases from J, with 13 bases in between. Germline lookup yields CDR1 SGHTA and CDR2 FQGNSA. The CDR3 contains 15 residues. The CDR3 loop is CASSPGRSDTGELFF. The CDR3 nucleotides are TGTGCCAGCAGCCCAGGGAGGAGCGACACCGGGGAGCTGTTTTTT.

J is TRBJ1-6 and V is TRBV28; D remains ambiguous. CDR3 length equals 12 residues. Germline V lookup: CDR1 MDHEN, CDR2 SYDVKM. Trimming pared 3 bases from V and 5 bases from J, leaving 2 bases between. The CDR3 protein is CASSFDNSPLHF. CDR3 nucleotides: TGTGCCAGCAGTTTTGATAATTCACCCCTCCACTTT.

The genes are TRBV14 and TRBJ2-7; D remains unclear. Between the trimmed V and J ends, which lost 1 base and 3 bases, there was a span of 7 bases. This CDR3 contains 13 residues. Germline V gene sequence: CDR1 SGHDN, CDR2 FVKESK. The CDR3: CASSQVGYYEQYF. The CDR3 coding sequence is TGTGCCAGCAGCCAAGTAGGGTACTACGAGCAGTACTTC.

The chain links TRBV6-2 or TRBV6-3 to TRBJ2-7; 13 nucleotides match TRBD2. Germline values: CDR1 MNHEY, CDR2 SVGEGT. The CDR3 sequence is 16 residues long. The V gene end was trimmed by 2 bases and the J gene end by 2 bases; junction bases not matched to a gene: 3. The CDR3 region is CASSYRGLAGAYEQYF. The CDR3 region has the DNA TGTGCCAGCAGTTACCGAGGACTAGCGGGGGCCTACGAGCAGTACTTC.

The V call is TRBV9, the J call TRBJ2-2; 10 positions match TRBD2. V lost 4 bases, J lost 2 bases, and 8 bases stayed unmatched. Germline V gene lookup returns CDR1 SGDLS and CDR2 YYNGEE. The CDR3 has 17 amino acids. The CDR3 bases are TGTGCCAGCAGCCACGGAGTAGCGGGGGGAAACACCGGGGAGCTGTTTTTT. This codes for CASSHGVAGGNTGELFF.

The CDR3 reads CAWSPWGGETQYF. CDR3 DNA sequence: TGTGCCTGGAGCCCATGGGGGGGAGAGACCCAGTACTTC. This chain links TRBV30 with TRBJ2-5, with 7 bases fitting TRBD2. The junction had 5 bases not matched to a gene; V was cut back by 3 bases and J by 4 bases. Per the germline V gene, CDR1 is GTSNPN and CDR2 is SVGIG (reference sequence). This CDR3 comprises 13 residues.

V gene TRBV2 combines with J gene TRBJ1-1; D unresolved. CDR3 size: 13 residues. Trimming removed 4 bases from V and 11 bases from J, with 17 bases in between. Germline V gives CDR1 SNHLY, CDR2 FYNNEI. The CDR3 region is CASSAARILDAFF. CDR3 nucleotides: TGTGCCAGCAGTGCTGCTCGTATACTTGACGCTTTCTTT. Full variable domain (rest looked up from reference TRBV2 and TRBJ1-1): EPEVTQTPSHQVTQMGQEVILRCVPISNHLYFYWYRQILGQKVEFLVSFYNNEISEKSEIFDDQFSVERPDGSNFTLKIRSTKLEDSAMYFCASSAARILDAFFGQGTRLTVV.

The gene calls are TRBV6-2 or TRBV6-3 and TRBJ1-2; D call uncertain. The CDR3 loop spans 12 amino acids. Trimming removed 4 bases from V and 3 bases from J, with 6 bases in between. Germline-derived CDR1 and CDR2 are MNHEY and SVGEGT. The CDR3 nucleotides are TGTGCCAGCAGTTTACAAGACTATGGCTACACCTTC. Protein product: CASSLQDYGYTF.

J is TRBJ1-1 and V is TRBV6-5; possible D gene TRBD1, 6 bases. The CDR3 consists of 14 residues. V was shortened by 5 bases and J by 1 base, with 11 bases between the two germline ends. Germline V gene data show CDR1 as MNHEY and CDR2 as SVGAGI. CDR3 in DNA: TGTGCCAGCAGTCTAAGGGGGGAGAACACTGAAGCTTTCTTT. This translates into CASSLRGENTEAFF.

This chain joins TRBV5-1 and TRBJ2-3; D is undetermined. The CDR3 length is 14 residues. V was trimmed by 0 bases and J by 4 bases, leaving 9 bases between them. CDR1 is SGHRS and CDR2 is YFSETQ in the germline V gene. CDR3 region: CASSLGGFPDTQYF. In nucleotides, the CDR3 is TGCGCCAGCAGCTTGGGTGGTTTTCCAGATACGCAGTATTTT. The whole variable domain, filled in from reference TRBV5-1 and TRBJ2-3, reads KAGVTQTPRYLIKTRGQQVTLSCSPISGHRSVSWYQQTPGQGLQFLFEYFSETQRNKGNFPGRFSGRQFSNSRSEMNVSTLELGDSALYLCASSLGGFPDTQYFGPGTRLTVL.

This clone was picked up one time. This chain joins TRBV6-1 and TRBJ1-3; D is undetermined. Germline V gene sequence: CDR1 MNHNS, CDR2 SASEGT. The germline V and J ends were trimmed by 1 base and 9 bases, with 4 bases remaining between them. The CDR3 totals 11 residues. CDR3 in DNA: TGTGCCAGCAGTGAAGGGGGCACCATATATTTT. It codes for CASSEGGTIYF.

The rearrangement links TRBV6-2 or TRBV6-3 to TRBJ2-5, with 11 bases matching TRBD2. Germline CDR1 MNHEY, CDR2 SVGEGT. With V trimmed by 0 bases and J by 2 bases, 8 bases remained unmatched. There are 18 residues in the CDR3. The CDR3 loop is CASSYSRRTSGLQETQYF. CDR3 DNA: TGTGCCAGCAGTTACTCACGCCGGACTAGCGGGCTTCAAGAGACCCAGTACTTC.

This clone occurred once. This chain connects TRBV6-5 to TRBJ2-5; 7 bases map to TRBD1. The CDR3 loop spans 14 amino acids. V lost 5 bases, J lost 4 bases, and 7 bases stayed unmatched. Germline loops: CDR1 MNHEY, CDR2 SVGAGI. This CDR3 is CASSPTGVLETQYF. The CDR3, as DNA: TGTGCCAGCAGTCCTACAGGGGTGTTAGAGACCCAGTACTTC.

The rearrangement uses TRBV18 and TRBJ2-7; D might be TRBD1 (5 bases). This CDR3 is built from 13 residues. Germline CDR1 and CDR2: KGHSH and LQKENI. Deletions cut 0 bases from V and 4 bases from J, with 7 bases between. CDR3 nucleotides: TGTGCCAGCTCACCACCGGGGCTTTACGAGCAGTACTTC. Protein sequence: CASSPPGLYEQYF.

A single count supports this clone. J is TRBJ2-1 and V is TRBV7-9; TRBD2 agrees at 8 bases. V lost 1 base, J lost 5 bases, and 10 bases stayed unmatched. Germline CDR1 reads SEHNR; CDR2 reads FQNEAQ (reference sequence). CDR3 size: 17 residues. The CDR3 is CASSLVGASGYNNEQFF. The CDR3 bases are TGTGCCAGCAGCTTAGTAGGAGCTAGCGGGTATAACAATGAGCAGTTCTTC. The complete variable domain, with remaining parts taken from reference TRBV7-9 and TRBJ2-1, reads DTGVSQNPRHKITKRGQNVTFRCDPISEHNRLYWYRQTLGQGPEFLTYFQNEAQLEKSRLLSDRFSAERPKGSFSTLEIQRTEQGDSAMYLCASSLVGASGYNNEQFFGPGTRLTVL.

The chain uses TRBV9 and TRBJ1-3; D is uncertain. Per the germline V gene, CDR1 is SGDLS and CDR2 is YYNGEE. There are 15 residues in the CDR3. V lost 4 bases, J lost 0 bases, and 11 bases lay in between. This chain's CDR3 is CASSTGSGSGNTIYF. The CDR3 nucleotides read TGTGCCAGCAGCACCGGATCAGGCTCTGGAAACACCATATATTTT.

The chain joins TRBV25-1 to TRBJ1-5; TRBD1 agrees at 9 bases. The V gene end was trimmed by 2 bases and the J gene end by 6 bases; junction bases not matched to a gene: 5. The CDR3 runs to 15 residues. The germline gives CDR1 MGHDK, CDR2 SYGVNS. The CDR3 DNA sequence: TGTGCCAGCAGTGAAGCTGGGACAGGGCTTCAGCCCCAGCATTTT. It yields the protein CASSEAGTGLQPQHF.

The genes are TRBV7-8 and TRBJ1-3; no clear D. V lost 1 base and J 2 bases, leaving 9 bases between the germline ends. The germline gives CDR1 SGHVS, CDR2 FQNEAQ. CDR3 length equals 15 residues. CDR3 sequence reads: CASSLEVQTGNTIYF. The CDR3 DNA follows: TGTGCCAGCAGCTTAGAGGTGCAAACTGGAAACACCATATATTTT. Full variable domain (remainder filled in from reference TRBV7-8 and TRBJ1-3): GAGVSQSPRYKVAKRGQDVALRCDPISGHVSLFWYQQALGQGPEFLTYFQNEAQLDKSGLPSDRFFAERPEGSVSTLKIQRTQQEDSAVYLCASSLEVQTGNTIYFGEGSWLTVV.

The CDR3 protein is CASSEGGPYDGQYF. CDR3 in DNA: TGTGCCAGCAGTGAAGGGGGGCCCTACGATGGGCAGTACTTC. The rearrangement joins TRBV6-1 to TRBJ2-7; D perhaps matches TRBD1 (6 bases). From germline, CDR1 is MNHNS and CDR2 SASEGT. The CDR3 has 14 amino acids. Trimming cost V 1 base and J 9 bases, with 16 bases left between them.

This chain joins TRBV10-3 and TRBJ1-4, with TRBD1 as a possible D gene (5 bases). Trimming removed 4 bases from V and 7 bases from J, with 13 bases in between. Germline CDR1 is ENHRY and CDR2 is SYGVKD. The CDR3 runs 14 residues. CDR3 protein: CAISVREGGEKLFF. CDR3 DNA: TGTGCCATCAGTGTCAGGGAGGGTGGTGAAAAACTGTTTTTT.

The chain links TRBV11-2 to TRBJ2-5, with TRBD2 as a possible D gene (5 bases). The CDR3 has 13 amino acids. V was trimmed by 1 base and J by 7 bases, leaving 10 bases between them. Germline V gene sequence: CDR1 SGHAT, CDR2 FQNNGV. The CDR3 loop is CASSLGTAGTQYF. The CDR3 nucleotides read TGTGCCAGCAGCTTAGGGACTGCCGGGACCCAGTACTTC. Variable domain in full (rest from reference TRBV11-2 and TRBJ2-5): EAGVAQSPRYKIIEKRQSVAFWCNPISGHATLYWYQQILGQGPKLLIQFQNNGVVDDSQLPKDRFSAERLKGVDSTLKIQPAKLEDSAVYLCASSLGTAGTQYFGPGTRLLVL.

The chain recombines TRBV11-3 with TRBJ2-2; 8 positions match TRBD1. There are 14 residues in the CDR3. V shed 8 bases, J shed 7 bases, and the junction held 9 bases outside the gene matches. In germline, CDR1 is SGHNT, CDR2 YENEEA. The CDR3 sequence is CASSPGTGGGELFF. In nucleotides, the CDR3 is TGTGCCAGCTCCCCGGGGACAGGAGGCGGGGAGCTGTTTTTT.

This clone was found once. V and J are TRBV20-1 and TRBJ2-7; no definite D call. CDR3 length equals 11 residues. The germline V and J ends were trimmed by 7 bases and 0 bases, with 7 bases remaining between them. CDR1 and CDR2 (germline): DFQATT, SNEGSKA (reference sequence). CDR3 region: CSVRSSYEQYF. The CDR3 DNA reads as TGCAGTGTCAGGAGCTCCTACGAGCAGTACTTC.

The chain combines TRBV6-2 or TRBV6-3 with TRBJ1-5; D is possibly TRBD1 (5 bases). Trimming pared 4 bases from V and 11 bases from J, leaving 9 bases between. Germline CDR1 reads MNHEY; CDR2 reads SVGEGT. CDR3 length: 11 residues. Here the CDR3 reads CASSSDITQHF. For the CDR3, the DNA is TGTGCCAGCAGTTCGGACATAACCCAGCATTTT.

CDR3 in DNA: TGTGCTAGTGGGCCGGGACAGTACGTTGGCTACACCTTC. It specifies CASGPGQYVGYTF. This rearrangement joins TRBV12-5 to TRBJ1-2; 7 nucleotides match TRBD1. Germline V gene data show CDR1 as LGHNT and CDR2 as FRNRAP. The V gene end was trimmed by 6 bases and the J gene end by 7 bases; junction bases not matched to a gene: 8. The CDR3 covers 13 residues.